This T cell receptor beta chain was sequenced in a study of post-analysis software for immune sequencing data. Overall study context: Relapsing-remitting, secondary progressive and progressive-relapsing forms made up the multiple sclerosis disease courses.

The length of the CDR3 is 15 residues. Trimming cost V 4 bases and J 1 base, with 14 bases left between them. From germline, CDR1 is SGHRS and CDR2 YFSETQ. TCR beta cDNA libraries included unique molecular identifiers. There were about 1 to 10 million T cells, and about 500,000 cDNA molecules came from them. TCRdb recomputed calls from the PCR reads with MiXCR, one row per CDR3 protein. The sample includes about 570,000 distinct CDR3 sequences, around 31% seen only once; the top ten take 4.5% to 7.5%. Regarding this clonotype: Its antigen is not identified.

General observations from the study: Controls showed lower frequencies than patients for five or six TRBV segments, and TRBV5-6, TRBV5-1 and TRBV20-1 were among these. The authors found that F measure strongly co-clustered same-batch samples. In multiple sclerosis, normalized Chao1 diversity was significantly below that of controls.

The clonotype was recovered from a girl aged 2-17 years with multiple sclerosis. The chain is built from TRBV5-1 and TRBJ1-1; D remains ambiguous. What was sequenced was blood. In DNA, the CDR3 is TGCGCCAGCAGCCCCAGAGTCGGTCAGAACACTGAAGCTTTCTTT. It codes for CASSPRVGQNTEAFF.